What follows is one TCR beta chain and its context. This clone appeared a few times. Its cognate antigen has yet to be identified. Base qualities were left out, and no much larger clone turns up one base away. TCR beta CDR3 regions were amplified from genomic DNA by bias-controlled multiplex PCR with the immunoSEQ v3 hsTCRB kit. The TCR libraries were sequenced on an Illumina NextSeq 500 to 1.5 million to 2 million read pairs for survey level or roughly 5-6.5 million read pairs for deep level. The authors' analysis ran thus. Clonality was reported by immunoSEQ Analyzer software, which also assigned V, D and J genes and filtered out non-productive sequences. To compare repertoires between infused TIL and blood, productive Simpson clonality was used along with the Morisita overlap index of productive TRB rearrangements. Absolute clonotype counts in blood were estimated as lymphocyte count times CD3+ fraction times the clone's productive frequency. Not all clones reach the TCRdb copy of this immuneACCESS table, which keeps in-frame sequences only. Checked studies attribute under half of the gap to unresolved V genes and leave the rest unexplained. That table supplies the V and J calls and clone size; D and trimming were determined from the DNA. This sample holds tens of thousands of clones; around three quarters were observed only once. 2.5% to 3% of the sample goes to the ten largest clones.

This specimen comes from a study of TIL therapy for anti-PD-1-resistant metastatic lung cancer (dated by TCRdb to 2020 to 2023). For context, the study as a whole: Before any PD-1/PD-L1 blockade was given, tumors were harvested, nivolumab was then administered, and patients who progressed went on to receive lymphodepletion, an infusion of expanded TIL, and IL-2. T cell receptor beta sequencing of tumor and peripheral blood served to follow clonotypes across the tumor, the expanded TIL product, and serial blood samples. Most of the cohort had lung adenocarcinoma, including four EGFR-mutant tumors and two ALK-rearranged tumors, and half of the patients were either current or former smokers. Across the cohort, whole-exome sequencing showed a median non-synonymous tumor mutation burden of about 1.6 mutations per megabase. A median age of 54 years (range roughly 38-85) and a median tumor PD-L1 proportion score of 6% to 7% were recorded among enrolled patients.

What the time point label conveys for this sample: pre-treatment sample, taken before nivolumab and TIL therapy. Adults with stage 4 NSCLC were enrolled in a dual-center phase I trial from 2017 to early 2020. Samples were obtained from a single-arm, open-label phase I trial in which tumor-infiltrating lymphocyte therapy with nivolumab was evaluated in advanced non-small cell lung cancer. Blood mononuclear cells were isolated from EDTA tubes by Ficoll gradient and were snap-frozen as pellets, and DNA was extracted with a Qiagen mini-prep kit. Overall study outcomes, separate from this receptor: Clonotypes from the infused TIL partially replaced the baseline peripheral repertoire and then declined over months, and persistence showed no apparent association with response. Because the cohort was highly selected, with more treatment-naive, never-smoker and oncogene-addicted patients than is typical, generalizability is limited. The study protocol defined all tumor marker inferences as exploratory.

Looking up the germline V gene yields CDR1 SGHDT and CDR2 YYEEEE. The CDR3 contains 13 residues, cysteine and phenylalanine counted. Only the CDR3 part of the read is kept: 39 bases, read in frame from the first base. The junction shows trimming of 3 bases on V and 0 bases on J, plus 6 bases between the germline ends. The chain is made from TRBV5-6 and TRBJ1-2; the D gene is possibly TRBD1, with 6 bases matching. The receptor's source is a woman aged 30-85 years with non-small cell lung cancer. Sequences were derived from blood, sampled at baseline. The CDR3 reads CASSYRANYGYTF. The DNA sequence follows: TGTGCCAGCAGCTACAGGGCTAACTATGGCTACACCTTC.